The T cell receptor beta chain described here comes from a study of blood T cell repertoires in COVID-19. The study recruited people aged roughly 18 to 100 years across around 24 US areas. Symptom resolution, clearance, or two negative PCRs marked donors in Cohort 3 as recovered. The CDR3 runs to 13 residues. Germline loops: CDR1 SGHAT, CDR2 FQDESV (reference sequence). Trimming stripped 3 bases from V and 3 bases from J, with 8 bases between. Measured with immunoSEQ multiplex PCR; TCRdb has only the in-frame clones, and not every one. The table has about 380,000 clones, about 88% seen once. The chain carries TRBV11-1 and TRBJ1-1, with unresolved D. The specimen sequenced was PBMCs or T cells enriched from blood (not recorded which). The TCR comes from a woman aged 18-30 years who had recovered from COVID-19. CDR3 in amino acids: CASSFQRYTEAFF. As DNA, the CDR3 is TGTGCCAGCAGCTTTCAACGGTACACTGAAGCTTTCTTT. Full variable domain (outside the CDR3, taken from reference TRBV11-1 and TRBJ1-1): EAEVAQSPRYKITEKSQAVAFWCDPISGHATLYWYRQILGQGPELLVQFQDESVVDDSQLPKDRFSAERLKGVDSTLKIQPAELGDSAMYLCASSFQRYTEAFFGQGTRLTVV.